This T cell receptor (beta chain) stems from a study of cytomegalovirus exposure and HLA in healthy donors. On the study more broadly: The 120 or so validation repertoires, a later analysis reported, used the same platform as the 600 to 700 first-cohort repertoires. The study's findings and limits: Some TCR beta chains (roughly 160 of them) were listed as cytomegalovirus-associated. CMV antigen specificity of a few CMV-associated chains was confirmed in vitro.

CDR1 WSHSY and CDR2 SAAADI come from the germline V gene. J was trimmed by 4 bases and V by 4 bases; bases with no gene match: 5. CDR3 length: 16 residues. Repertoires were generated with immunoSEQ multiplex PCR, while TCRdb's copy carries only in-frame clones and drops some. The sample records 200,000 to 300,000 clones, about 90% being singletons. For this clone: Its target is unknown.

The chain uses TRBV10-2 and TRBJ2-1; TRBD2 aligns across 12 bases. This receptor was taken from a man younger than 35 in good health and CMV-seropositive. Sequenced: PBMCs. The CDR3 loop reads CASSGRTSGKYNEQFF. In DNA form, the CDR3 reads TGCGCCAGCAGTGGCCGGACTAGCGGGAAATACAATGAGCAGTTCTTC.